The 2 T cell receptor beta chains listed next were all sequenced from one sample in a study of CD8+ T cells in alopecia areata. As the sequencing template, cDNA was produced by extracting RNA and reverse transcribing it. Assay: immunoSEQ multiplex PCR; the TCRdb copy retains only in-frame clones and omits some. The sample includes 200,000 to 300,000 clones, none of them occurring once. Cutaneous lymph nodes were pooled and cells sorted by CD4, CD8alpha, NKG2D, NKG2ACE and more. Sequencing input: CD4+ T cells sorted from a lymph node. These receptors were taken from a C3H/HeJ mouse with alopecia areata. This strain has MHC haplotype H2-k.

This clone came up a few times. Mouse germline and gene names are used. The CDR3 extends 4 residues past the end of the read, so its final part is completed from the germline J gene. The chain links TRBV4 to TRBJ1-1; 7 nucleotides match TRBD1. This CDR3 is 15 amino acids long. Unmatched junction bases numbered 5, after V lost 4 bases and J lost 0 bases. CDR1 and CDR2 (germline): LGHDT, YNNKQL (reference sequence). The CDR3 spells CASSLPGTANTEVFF. The CDR3 DNA, read in part, is TGTGCCAGCAGCTTGCCCGGGACAGCAAACACA.

Regarding this clone: Gene labels here are mouse ones. Sequencing ends 4 residues short of the CDR3 end; the germline J gene provides the rest. The V and J genes are TRBV13-2 and TRBJ2-7; D perhaps matches TRBD2 (5 bases). Germline-derived CDR1 and CDR2 are NNHNN and SYGAGS (reference sequence). V shed 0 bases and J shed 2 bases, with 9 bases lying between them. This CDR3 has 14 residues. The CDR3 reads CASGDAGNPYEQYF. The sequenced part of the CDR3 DNA is TGTGCCAGCGGTGATGCTGGGAACCCCTAT.